Presented here are 32 T cell receptor beta chains from one specimen sequenced in a study of beta chain features in type 1 diabetes. Their antigen targets remain unknown. Study-level points and caveats: Within each of all four CD4+ subsets, Type 1 diabetes patients had TCRB CDR3s that were moderately but significantly shorter.

Of the isolated RNA, all was reverse transcribed, and so the sequenced material was expressed TCRB transcripts. The protocol was immunoSEQ multiplex PCR, while the TCRdb copy is restricted to in-frame clones and leaves out a portion. The sample consists of under 200,000 clones, 10% to 13% of them appearing once. Specimen: central memory CD4+ T cells from blood. Receptor source: a man aged 30-40 years with type 1 diabetes.

The genes are TRBV30 and TRBJ1-5; D is possibly TRBD1 (6 bases). V was shortened by 0 bases and J by 7 bases, with 10 bases between the two germline ends. This CDR3 has 13 residues. Germline values: CDR1 GTSNPN, CDR2 SVGIG (reference sequence). CDR3 nucleotides: TGTGCCTGGAGTGTAACTCAGGGGCAGCCCCAGCATTTT. Translated: CAWSVTQGQPQHF.

This clone showed up just a few times. The V call is TRBV5-1, the J call TRBJ2-5; 7 bases match TRBD2. The CDR3 is 15 amino acids. V trimming: 0 bases; J trimming: 3 bases; junction bases outside the gene matches: 5. The germline CDR1 and CDR2 sequences are SGHRS and YFSETQ. The DNA for the CDR3 is TGCGCCAGCAGCTTGGGTCCTAGCGGTGAAGAGACCCAGTACTTC. Residues: CASSLGPSGEETQYF.

This clone was counted a few times. The rearrangement links TRBV18 to TRBJ2-5; no reliable D call. The germline CDR1 and CDR2 sequences are KGHSH and LQKENI. V was shortened by 3 bases and J by 1 base, with 3 bases between the two germline ends. The CDR3 is 12 residues long. The CDR3 coding sequence is TGTGCCAGCTCACCGGCCCAAGAGACCCAGTACTTC. Amino acid sequence: CASSPAQETQYF.

This clone was counted between two and nine times. This chain links TRBV7-2 with TRBJ2-4; D is uncertain. Germline values: CDR1 SGHTA, CDR2 FQGNSA. Trimming pared 5 bases from V and 3 bases from J, leaving 14 bases between. This CDR3 is built from 15 residues. CDR3 DNA sequence: TGTGCCAGCAGCCACTCCCTGGTAGACAAAAACATTCAGTACTTC. Translated, it gives CASSHSLVDKNIQYF. The full variable domain, its missing parts supplied by reference TRBV7-2 and TRBJ2-4, is GAGVSQSPSNKVTEKGKDVELRCDPISGHTALYWYRQSLGQGLEFLIYFQGNSAPDKSGLPSDRFSAERTGGSVSTLTIQRTQQEDSAVYLCASSHSLVDKNIQYFGAGTRLSVL.

In this sample, this clone turned up a few times. The V call is TRBV7-8, the J call TRBJ1-2, with 12 bases identical to TRBD1. This CDR3 region has 16 residues. Trimming removed 5 bases from V and 6 bases from J; junction bases left unmatched: 10. Germline assignment: CDR1 SGHVS and CDR2 FQNEAQ. The CDR3 DNA sequence: TGTGCCAGCAGCGAGGGACAGGGGGCGACCTTGGATGGCTACACCTTC. This sequence encodes CASSEGQGATLDGYTF.

The CDR3 sequence is CSAIMRNGYTF. DNA of the CDR3: TGCAGTGCTATCATGAGAAATGGCTACACCTTC. The rearrangement uses TRBV20-1 and TRBJ1-2; D is undetermined. The CDR3 is 11 residues long. In germline, CDR1 is DFQATT, CDR2 SNEGSKA (reference sequence). V was cut by 4 bases and J by 6 bases, with 9 bases left in between.

J is TRBJ2-7 and V is TRBV29-1; TRBD2 matches 9 bases. The ends lost 3 bases at V and 5 bases at J; junction bases unmatched: 11. Germline CDR1 is SQVTM and CDR2 is ANQGSEA. This CDR3 is built from 15 residues. The CDR3, as DNA: TGCAGCGTTGAGGATAGCGGGAGAAGGCTGAACGAGCAGTACTTC. Its protein is CSVEDSGRRLNEQYF.

This clone has just a few counts. V and J are TRBV7-3 and TRBJ2-1, with a weak D call TRBD2 (5 bases). Germline loops: CDR1 SGHTA, CDR2 FQGTGA. This CDR3 has 12 residues. Between the trimmed V and J ends, which lost 4 bases and 6 bases, there was a span of 7 bases. CDR3 DNA: TGTGCCAGCAGCTCGGACTCCAATGAGCAGTTCTTC. It encodes CASSSDSNEQFF. The complete variable domain, with remaining parts taken from reference TRBV7-3 and TRBJ2-1, reads GAGVSQTPSNKVTEKGKYVELRCDPISGHTALYWYRQSLGQGPEFLIYFQGTGAADDSGLPNDRFFAVRPEGSVSTLKIQRTERGDSAVYLCASSSDSNEQFFGPGTRLTVL.

This clone came up a few times. The rearrangement links TRBV18 to TRBJ2-7, with TRBD1 matching over 8 bases. The CDR3 loop spans 14 amino acids. V shed 1 base and J 3 bases; nucleotides not matched to a gene: 2. The germline gives CDR1 KGHSH, CDR2 LQKENI. The CDR3 protein is CASSPLGQDYEQYF. The CDR3 DNA sequence: TGTGCCAGCTCACCACTGGGACAGGACTACGAGCAGTACTTC.

This clone was picked up a small number of times. The chain links TRBV6-5 to TRBJ1-1; TRBD1 might be the D (5 bases). This CDR3 is 13 amino acids long. Deletions cut 1 base from V and 3 bases from J, with 6 bases between. Germline values: CDR1 MNHEY, CDR2 SVGAGI. The CDR3 region has the DNA TGTGCCAGCAGTTACTTGACAGACACTGAAGCTTTCTTT. Its translation: CASSYLTDTEAFF.

This chain joins TRBV2 and TRBJ2-5; 14 nucleotides agree with TRBD2. In germline, CDR1 is SNHLY, CDR2 FYNNEI. The J segment lost 5 bases and the V segment lost 7 bases, leaving 9 bases of the junction unmatched. This CDR3 region has 16 residues. Here the CDR3 DNA reads TGTGCCAGCATCCCGGGACTAGCGGGAGAAGGGGAGACCCAGTACTTC. It translates to CASIPGLAGEGETQYF.

This clone has just a few counts. J is TRBJ1-5 and V is TRBV4-3, with D possibly matching TRBD1 (5 bases). Germline V gene lookup returns CDR1 LGHNA and CDR2 YSLEER. CDR3 length: 16 amino acids. V gave up 0 bases and J gave up 9 bases, with 18 bases separating them. The CDR3: CASSQDSGQGRRPQHF. In nucleotides, the CDR3 is TGCGCCAGCAGCCAAGATTCAGGACAAGGAAGGCGGCCCCAGCATTTT.

There are a few counts of this clone. This chain joins TRBV18 and TRBJ2-3; a possible D gene is TRBD2 (6 bases). Trimming left V 3 bases short and J 0 bases short, with 13 bases between. CDR1 and CDR2 from the germline V gene are KGHSH and LQKENI. The CDR3 contains 16 residues. CDR3 nucleotides: TGTGCCAGCTCACCGCGGTCTGCGGGAAGCACAGATACGCAGTATTTT. This sequence encodes CASSPRSAGSTDTQYF.

This chain links TRBV29-1 with TRBJ1-2; possibly TRBD1 for D (6 bases). Germline lookup yields CDR1 SQVTM and CDR2 ANQGSEA. The CDR3 length is 13 residues. The V gene lost 7 bases and the J gene lost 0 bases, with 12 bases spanning the gap. The CDR3 loop is CSATTGANYGYTF. CDR3 sequence (DNA): TGCAGCGCAACGACAGGAGCTAACTATGGCTACACCTTC. The full variable domain, completed using reference TRBV29-1 and TRBJ1-2, is SAVISQKPSRDICQRGTSLTIQCQVDSQVTMMFWYRQQPGQSLTLIATANQGSEATYESGFVIDKFPISRPNLTFSTLTVSNMSPEDSSIYLCSATTGANYGYTFGSGTRLTVV.

This clone was seen a few times. The chain joins TRBV7-2 to TRBJ2-5; D gene unclear. This CDR3 is built from 13 residues. CDR1 SGHTA and CDR2 FQGNSA come from the germline V gene. The germline V and J ends were trimmed by 6 bases and 3 bases, with 11 bases remaining between them. The CDR3 reads CASSFEAEETQYF. The CDR3 DNA reads TGTGCCAGCAGTTTCGAAGCTGAAGAGACCCAGTACTTC.

V and J are TRBV7-2 and TRBJ1-4, with D hard to call. Trimming took off 6 bases at V and 8 bases at J, with 16 bases between the two ends. This CDR3 has 14 residues. Germline V gives CDR1 SGHTA, CDR2 FQGNSA. The CDR3 DNA sequence: TGTGCCAGCAGATCGGGGTCTCAGAAGGAAAAACTGTTTTTT. Translating it yields CASRSGSQKEKLFF.

The chain joins TRBV4-2 to TRBJ2-7; D might be TRBD2 (6 bases). Germline CDR1 LGHNA, CDR2 YNFKEQ. Trimming pared 0 bases from V and 7 bases from J, leaving 16 bases between. This CDR3 has 15 residues. The CDR3 sequence: CASSQEGNSGIEQYF. The DNA for the CDR3 is TGTGCCAGCAGCCAAGAAGGGAATAGCGGTATAGAGCAGTACTTC.

This clone came up a few times. The genes are TRBV15 and TRBJ2-7; 12 bases map to TRBD2. This CDR3 is built from 19 residues. The J segment lost 2 bases and the V segment lost 1 base, leaving 12 bases of the junction unmatched. Germline CDR1 and CDR2: LNHNV and YYDKDF (reference sequence). Written as DNA, the CDR3 is TGTGCCACCAGCAGAGGGACTAGCGGGACCCTAAGAGGGGCCTACGAGCAGTACTTC. Translation gives CATSRGTSGTLRGAYEQYF.

This clone was seen a few times. The J gene is TRBJ2-2, the V gene TRBV28; tentatively, D is TRBD1 (5 bases). V lost 6 bases, J lost 4 bases, and 9 bases lay in between. The germline gives CDR1 MDHEN, CDR2 SYDVKM. This CDR3 spans 13 amino acids. CDR3 sequence (DNA): TGTGCCAGCAGAAAGACAGTCACCGGGGAGCTGTTTTTT. It specifies CASRKTVTGELFF.

The rearrangement uses TRBV5-1 and TRBJ1-5, with TRBD1 as a possible D gene (5 bases). Germline V gene data show CDR1 as SGHRS and CDR2 as YFSETQ. V dropped 0 bases and J dropped 2 bases, with 9 bases sitting between them. This CDR3 contains 15 residues. The CDR3 protein is CASSLGQGGNQPQHF. The DNA for the CDR3 is TGCGCCAGCAGCTTGGGTCAGGGCGGCAATCAGCCCCAGCATTTT.

This chain connects TRBV2 to TRBJ1-5; maybe TRBD1 (6 bases). The germline gives CDR1 SNHLY, CDR2 FYNNEI. The CDR3 sequence is 15 residues long. Trimming left V 6 bases short and J 4 bases short, with 16 bases between. CDR3 residues: CASRGQTGQNQPQHF. CDR3 coding DNA: TGTGCCAGCAGAGGGCAGACAGGACAGAATCAGCCCCAGCATTTT. Using reference TRBV2 and TRBJ1-5 for the parts outside the CDR3, the full variable domain is EPEVTQTPSHQVTQMGQEVILRCVPISNHLYFYWYRQILGQKVEFLVSFYNNEISEKSEIFDDQFSVERPDGSNFTLKIRSTKLEDSAMYFCASRGQTGQNQPQHFGDGTRLSIL.

CDR3 DNA sequence: TGCGCCAGCAGCCCCAGGGGGGACACCGGGGAGCTGTTTTTT. Translated, it gives CASSPRGDTGELFF. The chain couples TRBV4-3 to TRBJ2-2, with a weak D call TRBD1 (7 bases). Germline V gene lookup returns CDR1 LGHNA and CDR2 YSLEER. V lost 4 bases and J lost 3, with 9 bases in between. The CDR3 has 14 amino acids.

There are a few counts of this clone. The V gene is TRBV7-3, the J gene TRBJ1-5; D unresolved. V dropped 4 bases and J dropped 6 bases, with 10 bases sitting between them. CDR1 and CDR2 from the germline V gene are SGHTA and FQGTGA. The CDR3 covers 13 residues. CDR3 sequence: CASSSSRGQPQHF. CDR3 nucleotide sequence: TGTGCCAGCAGCTCGTCACGCGGTCAGCCCCAGCATTTT.

This clone turned up a few times. This chain links TRBV18 with TRBJ1-1; TRBD1 matches 9 bases. V lost 4 bases and J lost 1; bases outside the gene matches: 4. The CDR3 covers 15 residues. Germline V gene data show CDR1 as KGHSH and CDR2 as LQKENI. As DNA, the CDR3 is TGTGCCAGCTCACTCCCGGGACAGGGGAACACTGAAGCTTTCTTT. It is translated as CASSLPGQGNTEAFF.

The genes are TRBV28 and TRBJ1-5; TRBD1 matches 11 bases. Germline-derived CDR1 and CDR2 are MDHEN and SYDVKM. V lost 5 bases to trimming and J lost 3 bases; unmatched junction nucleotides: 3. The CDR3 spans 15 residues. The CDR3 DNA reads as TGTGCCAGCAGTCGGACAGGGGGCTTCAATCAGCCCCAGCATTTT. Residues: CASSRTGGFNQPQHF.

The chain couples TRBV7-2 to TRBJ2-5, with TRBD1 as a possible D gene (6 bases). The CDR3 length is 15 residues. Germline V gene sequence: CDR1 SGHTA, CDR2 FQGNSA. V lost 5 bases and J 5 bases, leaving 18 bases between the germline ends. CDR3 in amino acids: CASSQGLIQGETQYF. CDR3 nucleotide sequence: TGTGCCAGCAGCCAGGGGCTAATTCAGGGGGAGACCCAGTACTTC. The whole variable domain, remainder taken from reference TRBV7-2 and TRBJ2-5, is GAGVSQSPSNKVTEKGKDVELRCDPISGHTALYWYRQSLGQGLEFLIYFQGNSAPDKSGLPSDRFSAERTGGSVSTLTIQRTQQEDSAVYLCASSQGLIQGETQYFGPGTRLLVL.

The chain carries TRBV4-3 and TRBJ2-3, with D possibly being TRBD1 (5 bases). There are 14 residues in the CDR3. Trimming cost V 1 base and J 5 bases, with 10 bases left between them. CDR1 and CDR2 (germline): LGHNA, YSLEER. CDR3 region: CASSQGGGGDTQYF. In DNA, the CDR3 is TGCGCCAGCAGCCAAGGGGGCGGTGGAGATACGCAGTATTTT.

This clone was observed a few times. The chain carries TRBV9 and TRBJ2-1, with 8 bases identical to TRBD1. The CDR3 extends over 15 amino acids. Unmatched junction bases numbered 7, after V lost 4 bases and J lost 4 bases. Germline CDR1 is SGDLS and CDR2 is YYNGEE. The CDR3 bases are TGTGCCAGCAGCAGCCGGGACAGGACTTACAATGAGCAGTTCTTC. Its translation is CASSSRDRTYNEQFF.

The DNA for the CDR3 is TGTGCCACCAGCACCCCGGAAGGGGGTTACGACACCGGGGAGCTGTTTTTT. It yields the protein CATSTPEGGYDTGELFF. This rearrangement joins TRBV15 to TRBJ2-2; possible D gene TRBD1, 6 bases. CDR3 size: 17 residues. Trimming removed 4 bases from V and 3 bases from J, with 18 bases in between. Per germline, CDR1 LNHNV and CDR2 YYDKDF (reference sequence).

The DNA of the CDR3 is TGCGCCAGCAGCCAAGATTGGCGGGGCCTCTACGAGCAGTACTTC. As protein: CASSQDWRGLYEQYF. The rearrangement joins TRBV4-1 to TRBJ2-7, with a weak D call TRBD2 (6 bases). Germline V gene data show CDR1 as MGHRA and CDR2 as YSYEKL. Between the trimmed V and J ends, which lost 0 bases and 3 bases, there was a span of 12 bases. This CDR3 has 15 residues.

This clone was seen only a few times. The V and J genes are TRBV27 and TRBJ1-5; the match to TRBD1 covers 10 bases. V lost 8 bases and J lost 6; bases outside the gene matches: 13. The CDR3 is 16 amino acids. CDR1 is MNHEY and CDR2 is SMNVEV in the germline V gene (reference sequence). For the CDR3, the DNA is TGTGCCAGCCGTAGACAGGGGGCAAGTCGGAGTCAGCCCCAGCATTTT. It yields the protein CASRRQGASRSQPQHF.

Remarks on this clone: The same CDR3 is also encoded by other DNA sequences in this sample. This chain connects TRBV4-2 to TRBJ1-5, with 7 nucleotides matching TRBD1. Trimming took 3 bases from V and 4 from J; bases not matched to a gene: 9. This CDR3 spans 16 amino acids. Germline CDR1 and CDR2: LGHNA and YNFKEQ. CDR3 DNA sequence: TGTGCCAGCAGCCAGGATCCGGGACAGACAAATCAGCCCCAGCATTTT. This codes for CASSQDPGQTNQPQHF.